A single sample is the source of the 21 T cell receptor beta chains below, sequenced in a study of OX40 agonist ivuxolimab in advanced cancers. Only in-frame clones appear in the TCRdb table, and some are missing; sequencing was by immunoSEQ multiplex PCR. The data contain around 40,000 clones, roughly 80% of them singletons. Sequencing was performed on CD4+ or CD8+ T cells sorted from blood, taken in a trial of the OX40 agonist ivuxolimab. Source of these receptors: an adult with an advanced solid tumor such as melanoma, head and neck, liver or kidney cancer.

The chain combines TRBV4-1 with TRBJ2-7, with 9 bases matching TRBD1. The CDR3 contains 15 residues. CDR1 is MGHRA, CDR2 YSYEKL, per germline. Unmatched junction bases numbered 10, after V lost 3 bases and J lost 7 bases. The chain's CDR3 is CASSQKGQGRWEQYF. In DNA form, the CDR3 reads TGCGCCAGCAGCCAGAAGGGACAGGGTCGATGGGAGCAGTACTTC.

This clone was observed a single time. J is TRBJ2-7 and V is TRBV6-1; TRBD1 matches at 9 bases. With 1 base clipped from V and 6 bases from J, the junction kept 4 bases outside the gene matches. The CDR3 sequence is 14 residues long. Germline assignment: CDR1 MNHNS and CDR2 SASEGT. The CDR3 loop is CASSEGGQGREQYF. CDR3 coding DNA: TGTGCCAGCAGTGAAGGGGGACAGGGACGCGAGCAGTACTTC.

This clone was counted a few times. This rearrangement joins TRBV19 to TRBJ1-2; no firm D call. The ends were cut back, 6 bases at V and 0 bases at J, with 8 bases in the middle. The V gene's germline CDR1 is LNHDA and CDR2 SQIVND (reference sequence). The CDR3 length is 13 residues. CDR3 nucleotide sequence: TGTGCCAGTAGACGGGCAGCTAACTATGGCTACACCTTC. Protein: CASRRAANYGYTF. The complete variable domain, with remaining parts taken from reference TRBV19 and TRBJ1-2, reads DGGITQSPKYLFRKEGQNVTLSCEQNLNHDAMYWYRQDPGQGLRLIYYSQIVNDFQKGDIAEGYSVSREKKESFPLTVTSAQKNPTAFYLCASRRAANYGYTFGSGTRLTVV.

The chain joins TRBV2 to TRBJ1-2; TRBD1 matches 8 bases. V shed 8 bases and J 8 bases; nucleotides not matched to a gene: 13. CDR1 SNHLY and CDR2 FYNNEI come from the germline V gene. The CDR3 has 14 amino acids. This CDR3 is CASVRPTTGEGYTF. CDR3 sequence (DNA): TGTGCCAGCGTGAGACCTACGACAGGGGAAGGCTACACCTTC.

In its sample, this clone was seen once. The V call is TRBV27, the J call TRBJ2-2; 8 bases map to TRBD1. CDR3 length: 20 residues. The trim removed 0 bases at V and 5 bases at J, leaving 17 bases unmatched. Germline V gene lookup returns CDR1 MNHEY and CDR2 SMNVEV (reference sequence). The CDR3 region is CASSLSVAVLGQGRTGELFF. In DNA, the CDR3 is TGTGCCAGCAGTTTATCGGTAGCCGTCCTAGGACAGGGTAGGACCGGGGAGCTGTTTTTT.

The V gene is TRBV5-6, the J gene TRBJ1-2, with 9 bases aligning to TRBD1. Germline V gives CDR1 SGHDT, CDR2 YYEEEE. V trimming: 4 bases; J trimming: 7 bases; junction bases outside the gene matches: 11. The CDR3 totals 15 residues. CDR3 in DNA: TGTGCCAGCAGCCCCCCGGGGACAGGGCTATTTGGCTACACCTTC. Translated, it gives CASSPPGTGLFGYTF. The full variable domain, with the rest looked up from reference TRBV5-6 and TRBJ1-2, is DAGVTQSPTHLIKTRGQQVTLRCSPKSGHDTVSWYQQALGQGPQFIFQYYEEEERQRGNFPDRFSGHQFPNYSSELNVNALLLGDSALYLCASSPPGTGLFGYTFGSGTRLTVV.

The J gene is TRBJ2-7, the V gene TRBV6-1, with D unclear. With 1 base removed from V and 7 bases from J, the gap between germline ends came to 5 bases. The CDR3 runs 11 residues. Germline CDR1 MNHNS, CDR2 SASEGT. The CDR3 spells CASSEVGEQYF. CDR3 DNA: TGTGCCAGCAGTGAAGTAGGGGAGCAGTACTTC.

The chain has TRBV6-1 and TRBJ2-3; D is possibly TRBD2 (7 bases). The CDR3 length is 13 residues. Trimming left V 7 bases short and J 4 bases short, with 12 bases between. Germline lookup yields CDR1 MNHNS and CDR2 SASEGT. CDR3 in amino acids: CASNGGRPDTQYF. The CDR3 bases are TGTGCCAGCAACGGGGGGCGCCCAGATACGCAGTATTTT.

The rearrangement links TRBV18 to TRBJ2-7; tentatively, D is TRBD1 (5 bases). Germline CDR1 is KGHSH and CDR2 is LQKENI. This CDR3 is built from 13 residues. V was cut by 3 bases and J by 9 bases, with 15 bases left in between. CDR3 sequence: CASSPQGRAGQYF. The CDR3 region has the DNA TGTGCCAGCTCACCCCAGGGCAGAGCAGGGCAGTACTTC.

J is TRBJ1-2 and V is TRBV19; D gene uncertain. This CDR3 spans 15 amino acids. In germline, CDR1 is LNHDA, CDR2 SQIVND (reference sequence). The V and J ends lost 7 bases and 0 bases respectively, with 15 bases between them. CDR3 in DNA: TGTGCCAGTACCCGGGGAAAACAGACTAACTATGGCTACACCTTC. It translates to CASTRGKQTNYGYTF.

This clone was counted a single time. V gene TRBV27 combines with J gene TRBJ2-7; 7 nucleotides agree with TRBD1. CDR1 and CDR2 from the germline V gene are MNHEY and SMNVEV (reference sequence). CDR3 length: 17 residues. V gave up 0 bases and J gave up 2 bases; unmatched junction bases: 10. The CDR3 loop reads CASSLSQATGRTYEQYF. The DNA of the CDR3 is TGTGCCAGCAGTTTATCTCAGGCGACAGGGAGAACCTACGAGCAGTACTTC.

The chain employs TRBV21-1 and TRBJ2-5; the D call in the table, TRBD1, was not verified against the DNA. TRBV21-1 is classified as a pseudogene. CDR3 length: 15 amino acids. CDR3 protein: CASSKVQDSQETQYF. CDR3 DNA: TGTGCCAGCAGCAAAGTCCAGGACAGCCAAGAGACCCAGTACTTC.

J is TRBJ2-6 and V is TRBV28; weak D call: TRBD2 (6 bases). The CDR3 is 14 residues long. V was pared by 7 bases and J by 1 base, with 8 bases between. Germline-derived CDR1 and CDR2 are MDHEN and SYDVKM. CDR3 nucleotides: TGTGCCAGCACGGGGGTTTCTGGGGCCAACGTCCTGACTTTC. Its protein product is CASTGVSGANVLTF. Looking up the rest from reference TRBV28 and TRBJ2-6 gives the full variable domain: DVKVTQSSRYLVKRTGEKVFLECVQDMDHENMFWYRQDPGLGLRLIYFSYDVKMKEKGDIPEGYSVSREKKERFSLILESASTNQTSMYLCASTGVSGANVLTFGAGSRLTVL.

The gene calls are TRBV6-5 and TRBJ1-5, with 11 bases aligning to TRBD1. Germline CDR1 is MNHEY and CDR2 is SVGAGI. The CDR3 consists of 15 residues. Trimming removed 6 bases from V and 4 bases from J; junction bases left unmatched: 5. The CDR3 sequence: CASSPDRGPNQPQHF. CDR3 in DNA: TGTGCCAGCAGCCCGGACAGGGGGCCTAATCAGCCCCAGCATTTT.

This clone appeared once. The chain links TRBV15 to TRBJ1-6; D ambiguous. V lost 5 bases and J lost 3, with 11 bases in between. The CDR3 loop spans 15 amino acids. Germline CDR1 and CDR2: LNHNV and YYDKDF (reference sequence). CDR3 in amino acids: CATSAIVDYNSPLHF. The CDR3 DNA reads TGTGCCACCAGCGCCATCGTGGACTATAATTCACCCCTCCACTTT. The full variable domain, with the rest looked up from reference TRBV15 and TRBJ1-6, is DAMVIQNPRYQVTQFGKPVTLSCSQTLNHNVMYWYQQKSSQAPKLLFHYYDKDFNNEADTPDNFQSRRPNTSFCFLDIRSPGLGDTAMYLCATSAIVDYNSPLHFGNGTRLTVT.

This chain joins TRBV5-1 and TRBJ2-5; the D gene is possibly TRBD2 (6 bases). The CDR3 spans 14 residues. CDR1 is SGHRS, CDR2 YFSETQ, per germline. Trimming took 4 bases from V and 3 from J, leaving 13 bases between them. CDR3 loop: CASSPGLAKETQYF. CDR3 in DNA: TGCGCCAGCAGCCCCGGGCTAGCGAAAGAGACCCAGTACTTC.

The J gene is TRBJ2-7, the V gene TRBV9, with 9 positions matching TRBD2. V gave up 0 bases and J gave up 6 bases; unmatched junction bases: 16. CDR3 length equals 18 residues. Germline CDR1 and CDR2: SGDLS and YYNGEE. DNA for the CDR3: TGTGCCAGCAGCGTAGGACTAGCGGTAGGGCCAGGTCGGGGCGAGCAGTACTTC. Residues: CASSVGLAVGPGRGEQYF.

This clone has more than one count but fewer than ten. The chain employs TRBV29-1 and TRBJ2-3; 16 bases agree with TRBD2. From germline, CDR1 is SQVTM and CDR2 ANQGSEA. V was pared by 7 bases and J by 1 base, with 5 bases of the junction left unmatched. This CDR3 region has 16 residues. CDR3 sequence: CSGGTSGRAGTDTQYF. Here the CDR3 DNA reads TGCAGCGGGGGGACTAGCGGGAGGGCCGGCACAGATACGCAGTATTTT.

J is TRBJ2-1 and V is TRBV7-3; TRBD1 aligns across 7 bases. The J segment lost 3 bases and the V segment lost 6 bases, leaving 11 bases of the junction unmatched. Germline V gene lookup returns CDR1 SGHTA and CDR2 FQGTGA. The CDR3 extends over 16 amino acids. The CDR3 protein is CASSLGPGTDYNEQFF. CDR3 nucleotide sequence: TGTGCCAGCAGTTTGGGCCCCGGGACAGACTACAATGAGCAGTTCTTC. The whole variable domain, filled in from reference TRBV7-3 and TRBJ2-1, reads GAGVSQTPSNKVTEKGKYVELRCDPISGHTALYWYRQSLGQGPEFLIYFQGTGAADDSGLPNDRFFAVRPEGSVSTLKIQRTERGDSAVYLCASSLGPGTDYNEQFFGPGTRLTVL.

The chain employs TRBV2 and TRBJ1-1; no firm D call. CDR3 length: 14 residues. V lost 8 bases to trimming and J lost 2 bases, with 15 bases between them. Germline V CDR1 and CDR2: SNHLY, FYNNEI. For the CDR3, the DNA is TGTGCCAGCGGTCTACGGGCCCTAAACACTGAAGCTTTCTTT. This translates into CASGLRALNTEAFF.

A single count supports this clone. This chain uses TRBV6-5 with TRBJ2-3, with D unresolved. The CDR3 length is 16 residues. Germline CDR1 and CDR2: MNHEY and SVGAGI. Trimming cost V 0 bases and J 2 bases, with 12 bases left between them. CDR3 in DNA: TGTGCCAGCAGTTACTCGTCGCGGCAATACACAGATACGCAGTATTTT. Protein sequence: CASSYSSRQYTDTQYF.